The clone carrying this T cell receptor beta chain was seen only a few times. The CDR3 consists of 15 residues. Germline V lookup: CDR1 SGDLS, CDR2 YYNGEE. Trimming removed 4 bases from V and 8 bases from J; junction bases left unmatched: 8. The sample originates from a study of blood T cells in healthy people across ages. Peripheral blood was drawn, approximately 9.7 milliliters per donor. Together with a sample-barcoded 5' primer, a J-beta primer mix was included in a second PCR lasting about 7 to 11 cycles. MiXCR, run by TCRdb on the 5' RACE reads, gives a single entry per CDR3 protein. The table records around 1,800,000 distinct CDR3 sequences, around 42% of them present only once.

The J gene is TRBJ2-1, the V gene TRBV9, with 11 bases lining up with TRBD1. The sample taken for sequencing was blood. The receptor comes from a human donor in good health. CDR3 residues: CASSLPGQGDYEQFF. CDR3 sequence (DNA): TGTGCCAGCAGCTTACCGGGACAGGGGGACTATGAGCAGTTCTTC.